The next 23 T cell receptor beta chains were all read from a single sample in a study of blood T cell repertoires in COVID-19 (dated by TCRdb to about 2020). The library was generated by the immunoSEQ multiplex PCR assay. TCRdb provides this immuneACCESS table in a form limited to in-frame rearrangements. Some clones are lacking; in checked studies, under half of them reflect an unresolved V gene, and why the rest are absent is not known. The sample table contains around 330,000 clones; only one count was recorded for around 86% of them. The ten largest clones take up 4% to 6% of the sample. Input material: PBMCs or T cells enriched from blood (not recorded which). The source is a man between 60 and 75 years old who had recovered from COVID-19.

In DNA form, the CDR3 reads TGTGCCAGCAGCACCCAGACAGGGGAGGCTCCCCTCCACTTT. This encodes CASSTQTGEAPLHF. The V gene is TRBV7-9, the J gene TRBJ1-6, with 8 bases that match TRBD1. The germline V gene has CDR1 SEHNR and CDR2 FQNEAQ (reference sequence). The CDR3 sequence is 14 residues long. Trimming took 5 bases from V and 13 from J; bases not matched to a gene: 10.

This rearrangement joins TRBV19 to TRBJ1-1; no clear D gene. There are 15 residues in the CDR3. From germline, CDR1 is LNHDA and CDR2 SQIVND (reference sequence). Trimming left V 2 bases short and J 1 base short, with 11 bases between. The CDR3 sequence: CASSIMVTSNTEAFF. In DNA, the CDR3 is TGTGCCAGTAGTATAATGGTGACATCGAACACTGAAGCTTTCTTT.

The V call is TRBV3-1 (or the pseudogene TRBV3-2), the J call TRBJ2-2; 8 bases match TRBD1. J lost 4 bases, V lost 0 bases, and 7 bases had no gene match. The CDR3 sequence is 17 residues long. The germline CDR1 and CDR2 sequences are LGHDT and YNNKEL (reference sequence). CDR3 amino acids: CASSQDSGGIGTGELFF. DNA of the CDR3: TGTGCCAGCAGCCAAGATTCAGGGGGCATAGGCACCGGGGAGCTGTTTTTT.

This chain uses TRBV25-1 with TRBJ1-5, with D possibly being TRBD1 (6 bases). Germline V gene data show CDR1 as MGHDK and CDR2 as SYGVNS. The CDR3 sequence is 15 residues long. The V end was cut by 3 bases, the J end by 2 bases, with 11 bases between. The CDR3 DNA reads as TGTGCCAGCAGTGACAGGGGATCGGGCAATCAGCCCCAGCATTTT. Its protein product is CASSDRGSGNQPQHF.

The chain employs TRBV19 and TRBJ2-3, with 7 bases fitting TRBD1. There are 14 residues in the CDR3. CDR1 LNHDA and CDR2 SQIVND come from the germline V gene (reference sequence). V was pared by 7 bases and J by 5 bases, with 9 bases of the junction left unmatched. The CDR3 bases are TGTGCCAGTACGTTAGGGGGCGCGGGAGATACGCAGTATTTT. It codes for CASTLGGAGDTQYF.

The genes are TRBV5-1 and TRBJ2-2; 8 bases align to TRBD1. After removal of 4 bases from V and 2 bases from J, the junction contained 4 bases not matched to a gene. The CDR3 is 15 residues long. CDR1 SGHRS and CDR2 YFSETQ come from the germline V gene. This chain's CDR3 is CASSPGQVNTGELFF. The CDR3 coding sequence is TGCGCCAGCAGCCCGGGACAGGTCAACACCGGGGAGCTGTTTTTT. The full variable domain, its missing parts supplied by reference TRBV5-1 and TRBJ2-2, is KAGVTQTPRYLIKTRGQQVTLSCSPISGHRSVSWYQQTPGQGLQFLFEYFSETQRNKGNFPGRFSGRQFSNSRSEMNVSTLELGDSALYLCASSPGQVNTGELFFGEGSRLTVL.

This chain joins TRBV5-4 and TRBJ1-4; 7 bases agree with TRBD1. CDR3 length equals 15 residues. From germline, CDR1 is SGHNT and CDR2 YYREEE (reference sequence). With V trimmed by 4 bases and J by 4 bases, 7 bases remained unmatched. This CDR3 is CASSTGTDHNEKLFF. The CDR3 DNA reads TGTGCCAGCAGCACAGGGACAGACCATAATGAAAAACTGTTTTTT.

V usage is TRBV4-1 and J usage is TRBJ1-3; D perhaps matches TRBD1 (6 bases). Germline CDR1 is MGHRA and CDR2 is YSYEKL. Trimming took off 0 bases at V and 0 bases at J, with 12 bases between the two ends. The CDR3 is 17 amino acids. The CDR3 sequence: CASSQDRRGSSGNTIYF. The CDR3 nucleotides are TGCGCCAGCAGCCAAGATCGCAGGGGATCCTCTGGAAACACCATATATTTT.

This chain uses TRBV7-3 with TRBJ2-1; the match to TRBD2 covers 11 bases. V lost 2 bases and J lost 3; bases outside the gene matches: 9. This CDR3 comprises 18 residues. Germline assignment: CDR1 SGHTA and CDR2 FQGTGA. DNA of the CDR3: TGTGCCAGCAGCTTAGCAAGAACCGGGACTAGCGGCTACAATGAGCAGTTCTTC. Amino acid sequence: CASSLARTGTSGYNEQFF.

The rearrangement uses TRBV3-1 (or the pseudogene TRBV3-2) and TRBJ2-5; 9 bases agree with TRBD2. V lost 4 bases, J lost 5 bases, and 8 bases stayed unmatched. Germline V gene lookup returns CDR1 LGHDT and CDR2 YNNKEL (reference sequence). CDR3 length: 15 amino acids. The CDR3 loop reads CASSLRAGGVETQYF. The CDR3 region has the DNA TGTGCCAGCAGCCTGCGAGCGGGAGGAGTCGAGACCCAGTACTTC.

The J gene is TRBJ1-1, the V gene TRBV7-9, with D possibly being TRBD1 (5 bases). The CDR3 extends over 16 amino acids. V lost 1 base, J lost 5 bases, and 17 bases lay in between. Per the germline V gene, CDR1 is SEHNR and CDR2 is FQNEAQ (reference sequence). The CDR3 reads CASSLGVREGYTEAFF. CDR3 DNA: TGTGCCAGCAGCTTAGGCGTCAGGGAAGGGTATACTGAAGCTTTCTTT.

DNA for the CDR3: TGCAGTGCGAAACACGGGGACACCATATATTTT. Translating gives CSAKHGDTIYF. The chain joins TRBV20-1 to TRBJ1-3; the D is unclear. The CDR3 is made up of 11 amino acids. V lost 6 bases, J lost 8 bases, and 11 bases lay in between. Germline lookup yields CDR1 DFQATT and CDR2 SNEGSKA (reference sequence).

The CDR3 DNA follows: TGTGCCAGCAGCTTATTCTACGCGCCCGAATACGAGCAGTACTTC. Residues: CASSLFYAPEYEQYF. This chain connects TRBV7-3 to TRBJ2-7; D remains unclear. Looked up from germline, CDR1 is SGHTA and CDR2 is FQGTGA. There are 15 residues in the CDR3. The V and J ends lost 2 bases and 4 bases respectively, with 15 bases between them.

The chain employs TRBV5-1 and TRBJ1-2; D is unclear. The CDR3 loop spans 13 amino acids. With 0 bases removed from V and 7 bases from J, the gap between germline ends came to 10 bases. In germline, CDR1 is SGHRS, CDR2 YFSETQ. CDR3 coding DNA: TGCGCCAGCAGCTTGGGACCAGAGGGTGGCTACACCTTC. This encodes CASSLGPEGGYTF. Filled out from reference TRBV5-1 and TRBJ1-2, the complete variable domain reads KAGVTQTPRYLIKTRGQQVTLSCSPISGHRSVSWYQQTPGQGLQFLFEYFSETQRNKGNFPGRFSGRQFSNSRSEMNVSTLELGDSALYLCASSLGPEGGYTFGSGTRLTVV.

This clone is a singleton in its sample. The V and J genes are TRBV29-1 and TRBJ2-5, with 8 bases identical to TRBD1. J lost 5 bases, V lost 6 bases, and 8 bases had no gene match. The V gene's germline CDR1 is SQVTM and CDR2 ANQGSEA. The CDR3 sequence is 13 residues long. The CDR3 sequence is CSVRGQGGETQYF. The CDR3, as DNA: TGCAGCGTCCGAGGACAGGGTGGGGAGACCCAGTACTTC. The full variable domain, in which reference TRBV29-1 and TRBJ2-5 provide the parts outside the CDR3, is SAVISQKPSRDICQRGTSLTIQCQVDSQVTMMFWYRQQPGQSLTLIATANQGSEATYESGFVIDKFPISRPNLTFSTLTVSNMSPEDSSIYLCSVRGQGGETQYFGPGTRLLVL.

This clone has only one observation. The chain joins TRBV3-1 (or the pseudogene TRBV3-2) to TRBJ2-7; 13 bases line up with TRBD2. The CDR3 has 19 residues. The ends lost 2 bases at V and 4 bases at J; junction bases unmatched: 14. Germline V gene lookup returns CDR1 LGHDT and CDR2 YNNKEL (reference sequence). The CDR3 DNA reads TGTGCCAGCAGCCAACGGACTAGCGGGAGACAGCGGGCCCTTTACGAGCAGTACTTC. As protein: CASSQRTSGRQRALYEQYF.

The chain joins TRBV5-4 to TRBJ1-2; TRBD1 aligns across 7 bases. The germline CDR1 and CDR2 sequences are SGHNT and YYREEE (reference sequence). The CDR3 is 15 amino acids. V dropped 2 bases and J dropped 0; count of bases not matched to a gene: 4. This CDR3 reads CASSLQGSANYGYTF. Here the CDR3 DNA reads TGTGCCAGCAGCTTACAGGGGTCCGCTAACTATGGCTACACCTTC.

The chain combines TRBV19 with TRBJ1-2; D is unresolved. The CDR3 spans 10 residues. Trimming left V 10 bases short and J 8 bases short, with 11 bases between. Germline CDR1 and CDR2: LNHDA and SQIVND (reference sequence). CDR3 DNA sequence: TGTGCCACCCTGAGGAAAGGCTACACCTTC. Translation: CATLRKGYTF.

The chain employs TRBV30 and TRBJ2-7, with D perhaps TRBD1 (5 bases). The germline V gene encodes CDR1 GTSNPN and CDR2 SVGIG (reference sequence). V was trimmed by 2 bases and J by 4 bases, leaving 9 bases between them. The CDR3 has 12 amino acids. The DNA for the CDR3 is TGTGCCTGGAGTTTTTCAGGGTACGAGCAGTACTTC. Translation: CAWSFSGYEQYF.

The chain has TRBV6-5 and TRBJ1-3, with D uncertain. CDR1 MNHEY and CDR2 SVGAGI come from the germline V gene. CDR3 length: 14 residues. Deletions cut 6 bases from V and 8 bases from J, with 17 bases between. The CDR3 region has the DNA TGTGCCAGCAGCCCCGAGGCGCGGTGGGACACCATATATTTT. This gives the protein CASSPEARWDTIYF.

The CDR3, as DNA: TGCGCCAGCAGCCCCGGGTCTACGTACAATGAGCAGTTCTTC. Amino acids: CASSPGSTYNEQFF. The chain carries TRBV5-1 and TRBJ2-1; no firm D call. The CDR3 contains 14 residues. The V end was cut by 4 bases, the J end by 4 bases, with 12 bases between. CDR1 and CDR2 (germline): SGHRS, YFSETQ.

The chain links TRBV2 to TRBJ2-7; no definite D call. The V and J ends lost 1 base and 0 bases respectively, with 10 bases between them. This CDR3 has 15 amino acids. The V gene's germline CDR1 is SNHLY and CDR2 FYNNEI. DNA of the CDR3: TGTGCCAGCAGTGAAGGGCCTCCTAGCTCCTACGAGCAGTACTTC. This encodes CASSEGPPSSYEQYF.

The CDR3 DNA reads as TGTGCCAGCAGCCAAGCCATCGGAGATTCACCCCTCCACTTT. It translates to CASSQAIGDSPLHF. This chain links TRBV3-1 (or the pseudogene TRBV3-2) with TRBJ1-6; D unresolved. Germline V gives CDR1 LGHDT, CDR2 YNNKEL (reference sequence). CDR3 length equals 14 residues. Trimming shortened V by 1 base and J by 8 bases, and 9 bases separated the two germline ends.